The 3 T cell receptor beta chains below come from one sample, sequenced in a study of CXCR3-negative and CXCR3-positive naive CD8 T cells. General study findings and limits: More hydrophobic TRB CDR3s were found in CXCR3-positive naive cells than in CXCR3-negative naive cells.

cDNA libraries for TRB were generated by 5' RACE incorporating UMI labels. From the 5' RACE reads, TCRdb lists one entry per CDR3 protein and no DNA. Recorded here are approximately 90,000 distinct CDR3 sequences; the top ten clones represent less than 0.6%. The antigens these receptors bind are not known. Sequencing input: naive CXCR3+ CD8+ T cells from blood. Stated subset: CD45RO-CCR7+CD27+CD95- naive CD8+ T cells expressing CXCR3 (TNR3+). The receptors derive from a human donor in good health. Some clones in this sample may be carry-over from other donors' samples.

The V gene is TRBV29-1, the J gene TRBJ1-1. CDR1 and CDR2 (germline): SQVTM, ANQGSEA. The CDR3 runs 12 residues. The CDR3 sequence is CSVDSDGTEAFF.

The rearrangement links TRBV9 to TRBJ1-2. The CDR3 runs 14 residues. Germline values: CDR1 SGDLS, CDR2 YYNGEE. The CDR3 reads CASSATLPNYGYTF.

The chain has TRBV29-1 and TRBJ1-2; the D gene TCRdb calls, TRBD1, cannot be checked with no DNA. The CDR3 contains 13 residues. Germline assignment: CDR1 SQVTM and CDR2 ANQGSEA. The CDR3 loop is CSAPTGANYGYTF.